The 5 T cell receptor beta chains in this list originate from one sample, sequenced in a study of shared clonotypes between healthy human individuals. The table came from immunoSEQ multiplex PCR; TCRdb's copy has only in-frame clones and leaves some out. The sample has about 700,000 clones, about 74% seen once. Sequencing used memory CD4+ T cells sorted from blood. Subset meaning: CD45RA-negative fraction. These receptors came from a woman in her 30s in good health.

This rearrangement joins TRBV29-1 to TRBJ2-3; 7 nucleotides match TRBD2. CDR1 and CDR2 from the germline V gene are SQVTM and ANQGSEA. The CDR3 runs to 13 residues. J gave up 1 base and V 4 bases, and 2 bases lay outside the gene matches. Here the CDR3 reads CSVVAGGTDTQYF. The CDR3 nucleotides read TGCAGCGTTGTGGCGGGAGGCACAGATACGCAGTATTTT.

This clone was recorded once. The V and J genes are TRBV20-1 and TRBJ2-3; D not resolved. The germline V gene has CDR1 DFQATT and CDR2 SNEGSKA (reference sequence). V lost 6 bases and J lost 2, with 6 bases in between. The CDR3 spans 11 residues. CDR3 sequence: CSAAYTDTQYF. CDR3 sequence (DNA): TGCAGTGCGGCGTACACAGATACGCAGTATTTT.

This chain uses TRBV13 with TRBJ1-1; D possibly corresponds to TRBD1 (6 bases). This CDR3 contains 15 residues. The germline V and J ends were trimmed by 5 bases and 0 bases, with 13 bases remaining between them. CDR1 PRHDT and CDR2 FYEKMQ come from the germline V gene (reference sequence). This CDR3 reads CASSGSGTLNTEAFF. The CDR3 nucleotides read TGTGCCAGCAGCGGATCCGGGACATTGAACACTGAAGCTTTCTTT.

This clone was found a few times. The chain employs TRBV19 and TRBJ1-5; maybe TRBD1 (6 bases). This CDR3 has 13 amino acids. Germline loops: CDR1 LNHDA, CDR2 SQIVND (reference sequence). Trimming removed 3 bases at V and 4 bases at J, with 7 bases between. In DNA form, the CDR3 reads TGTGCCAGTAGTATGGACAGAAATCAGCCCCAGCATTTT. Protein sequence: CASSMDRNQPQHF.

This clone was recorded a few times. A read error is likely, as this CDR3 ends without the conserved phenylalanine or tryptophan. Because the CDR3's place on the DNA is in doubt, the DNA is left out and the CDR3 is given as listed by TCRdb. The chain links TRBV5-6 to TRBJ1-1. In germline, CDR1 is SGHDT, CDR2 YYEEEE. The CDR3 contains 9 residues when both ends are counted. The CDR3 is CASSFKHGK.